This T cell receptor beta chain was sequenced for a study of cytomegalovirus exposure and HLA in healthy donors (dated by TCRdb to the late 2010s). With regard to the full study: According to an earlier analysis of a few hundred of the donors, 200 million or so T cells yielded roughly 100 million unique TCR beta sequences and more than 250 Gb of sequence data. Donor age, sex, ethnicity and CMV serostatus were compiled alongside the repertoire data. An early release that covered 500 to 800 HLA-typed donors contained 250 to 350 gigabases of sequencing data and 80 million or so unique TCR sequences. Of the approximately 400 genotyped donors, approximately 82% fell in the genetic ancestry cluster associated with self-reported Caucasian donors. In a later genetic analysis, genome-wide SNP genotypes for about 55% of the 666 donors were used, and that subset was treated as a discovery cohort. The study aimed to test whether signatures of past pathogen exposure could be identified by cataloging public T cell receptors. Using immunosequencing, the study profiled T cell repertoires from 666 subjects and related those repertoires to cytomegalovirus serostatus. To predict cytomegalovirus infection status, the study combined high-throughput TCR immunosequencing, statistical association of individual TCRs with disease status, and machine learning. A later analysis re-examined previously published TCR beta repertoires from just over 650 donors and added high-resolution HLA genotyping to investigate patterns of TCR occurrence. To decide whether each TCR beta V gene segment behaved as functional or pseudogenic, an earlier analysis of nearly 600 of the donors relied on high-throughput TCR beta sequencing. Class I and class II HLA loci were covered by the typing at four-digit resolution. On average, approximately 250,000 unique TCR beta nucleotide sequences were sequenced per donor among 300 to 500 genotyped donors of the cohort, with roughly 20% of those sequences being non-productive. In addition to the first cohort of 666 subjects, a separate validation cohort of approximately 120 different subjects was used. Roughly five DR-DQ haplotypes were handled as single units for association and clustering because linkage in the cohort was strong. The number of typed donors differed by locus: about 620-640 for A, B, C, DRB1 and DQB1; 500 to 550 for DQA1; approximately 610 for DPA1; and some 430 for DPB1. All discovery cohort repertoires had been generated using a single sequencing platform. Rather than using new phenotypic data, the later analysis identified candidate immune exposures from TCR beta sequences and from how often those sequences occurred across donors. Overall study results and their limits: For the cohort, immune exposure information was limited to CMV serostatus. A cluster of highly shared sequence variants was judged likely to be a technical artifact of the sequencing pipeline. HLA typing was unavailable for some donors at each locus, so association tests used only the typed subset. Because counts were too low, 15 to 20 rarely observed V segments, including chromosome 9 orphons, were excluded from the earlier analysis of 587 of the donors. In an earlier analysis of about 600 of the donors, most TCR beta V segments appeared in productive rearrangements about 90% or about 30% of the time, broadly matching IMGT annotations. In a later analysis, several top co-occurrence clusters were reported to appear linked to parvovirus B19, influenza, CMV and Epstein-Barr virus. The study gave a list of more than 150 TCR beta chains associated with cytomegalovirus. The authors suggested that the approach could potentially be extended to other disease states and immunological phenotypes. A later analysis associated 15,000 or so TCR beta sequences with specific HLA alleles at a false discovery rate of 0.05. The presence/absence analyses assumed that sequencing depth was roughly uniform across donors, and that assumption may not be true. The cohort was sequenced for TCR beta chains only, and without alpha or paired-chain data the features that could be detected were limited. According to a later genetic analysis, donors in an Asian-associated ancestry cluster had fewer N-insertions in productive TCRs than the approximately 710-donor mean. In a later analysis, HLA-associated TCR beta chains were found to be more clonally expanded and to have lower generation probabilities than equally common non-associated chains. Because the 87-base-pair reads could not distinguish some IMGT-functional V segments, including TRBV6-2 and TRBV6-3, those segments were excluded. A further reported finding was that TCR beta sequences accurately predicted the HLA-A and HLA-B alleles for most subjects in the first cohort. The classifier was reported to diagnose cytomegalovirus status with high specificity and sensitivity in both the original cohort and the validation cohort. A few of the identified cytomegalovirus-associated TCR beta chains were confirmed in vitro to be specific for cytomegalovirus antigens. Strong co-occurrence of HLA alleles, especially DR and DQ, made assigning TCR associations to individual alleles difficult. According to a later analysis, most CMV-associated TCR beta chains appeared to be HLA-restricted, and the HLA associations seemed to be driven largely by CMV exposure. A later genetic analysis associated a missense DCLRE1C variant with V-gene and J-gene trimming of TCR beta chains, and an independent cohort replicated the association. In a later analysis, TCR association rates were found to vary across HLA loci, with the most associated TCRs seen for DRB1 alleles and the fewest for HLA-C alleles. Across donors, most TCR sequences were observed very rarely, whereas some public TCRs were present in many individuals. Correlated functional status among segregating V segments might reflect linkage disequilibrium, but an unknown experimental factor could not be ruled out.

Library preparation employed the immunoSEQ multiplex PCR assay. The multiplex PCR relied on a mix of 60 forward primers for TCR Vbeta segments and 13 reverse primers for TCR Jbeta segments. Amplification of the CDR3 region of rearranged TCR beta genes was performed with a multiplex PCR assay on genomic DNA. The amplified TCR beta libraries were sequenced on the Illumina HiSeq System as 87-base-pair reads. From the authors' description of their analysis: In a later analysis, some 80 million unique TCR beta chains were counted across the 650 to 700 repertoires, and around 10 million of these chains were shared by at least two donors. Raw reads were error-corrected and collapsed into unique sequences with a nearest-neighbor algorithm that merged closely related sequences to remove PCR and sequencing errors. CDR3 sequences were aligned to IMGT reference sequences to assign V, D and J gene segments. Each retained sequence needed at least a six-nucleotide match to both a V gene segment and a J gene segment. A rearrangement counted as productive if the CDR3 had no stop codons and remained in frame with V and J, and every other rearrangement counted as non-productive. Following IMGT convention, CDR3 was defined as the stretch from the second conserved V-encoded cysteine up to the conserved J-encoded phenylalanine. The earlier analysis of 450 to 750 of the donors excluded any sequence lacking an unambiguous match to a single V gene segment. In an earlier analysis of some 590 of the donors, a V segment was called functional when productive rearrangements were above 56.7%, and segregating when the standard deviation between donors exceeded 5%. To diagnose cytomegalovirus status from the catalog of TCR beta chain sequences, a statistical classification framework was built. In a later analysis, V and J genes were assigned by comparing TCR nucleotide sequences against IMGT/GENE-DB human TR gene sequences. Using the TCRdist pipeline, a later analysis assigned CDR3 sequences along with most-parsimonious VDJ recombination scenarios. A later analysis defined each TCR beta chain by its CDR3 amino acid sequence plus V-gene family, and excluded reads lacking a unique V-gene family. To address suspected cross-contamination and a sequencing artifact, a later analysis removed approximately 600 highly shared, low-generation-probability nucleotide sequences. In a later analysis, a clonal expansion index was calculated for each public chain from normalized within-repertoire ranks of inferred template counts. A later analysis computed generation probabilities with a VDJ recombination model fitted to out-of-frame rearrangements, and checked the results against IGoR. In a later analysis, TCR-TCR, TCR-HLA and TCR-CMV co-occurrence was scored with hypergeometric tests, and a repertoire-size bias correction was applied to TCR pairs. In a later analysis, false discovery rates were estimated by permuting HLA or CMV assignments 20 times. In a later analysis, co-occurring TCRs were grouped using DBSCAN, and TCRdist sequence similarity was added for clustering within HLA-allele-positive subsets. Co-occurrence clustering excluded repertoires with fewer than 30,000 or more than 120,000 public chains, plus five with anomalous nucleotide sharing. TCRdb holds this immuneACCESS table with in-frame rearrangements only. Some clones are missing; in checked studies, unresolved V genes explain under half, and the rest has no known cause. Clone size and the V and J calls come from that table; the DNA yielded D and trimming. Here the sample has under 200,000 clones; 80% occur a single time. Jointly, the top ten make up roughly 6.3% of the sample.

In the case of this clone: There is no known antigen for this receptor. The sample holds no much larger clone one base away, and base qualities are not on file.

The cohort was made up of about 670 healthy bone marrow donors. All cohort members were sampled while nominally healthy, although unrecorded immune exposures were likely present. The donor tested CMV seropositive, placing the donor among the roughly 270 seropositive members of the cohort. Every donor gave a peripheral blood sample, and the peripheral blood mononuclear cells from that sample were used for TCR beta sequencing. The Qiagen DNeasy Blood Extraction Kit was used to extract genomic DNA from the blood cell samples. As encoded in the germline V gene, CDR1 is MNHEY while CDR2 is SVGAGI. From its cysteine to its phenylalanine, the CDR3 spans 15 amino acids. Just CDR3 DNA is preserved here, 45 bases in frame from base 1. After removal of 2 bases from V and 3 bases from J, the junction retains 4 bases not matched to a gene.

Sequencing was done on a sample of PBMCs. This chain joins TRBV6-5 to TRBJ2-7, and 10 bases in between align with TRBD1. This TCR was recovered from a male donor in good health and CMV-seropositive. Here the CDR3 is given as CASSYETGGLYEQYF. The nucleotides read TGTGCCAGCAGTTACGAGACAGGGGGCCTCTACGAGCAGTACTTC.